Below, 7 T cell receptor beta chains from the same sample are listed, as sequenced in a study of blood T cell repertoires in COVID-19. The data were produced by immunoSEQ multiplex PCR, yet TCRdb's version contains in-frame clones alone and is incomplete. The sample holds about 150,000 clones; roughly 79% are singletons and the top ten take over 7.5%. Sequences were obtained from peripheral blood. These receptors originate from a woman aged 55-70 years with active or convalescent COVID-19.

The rearrangement links TRBV11-2 to TRBJ2-3; tentative D call: TRBD2 (5 bases). This CDR3 has 16 residues. Germline V gives CDR1 SGHAT, CDR2 FQNNGV. V was cut by 3 bases and J by 2 bases, with 15 bases left in between. Written as DNA, the CDR3 is TGTGCCAGCAGCTTTGGAGCGGAACCCTACACAGATACGCAGTATTTT. It specifies CASSFGAEPYTDTQYF.

This rearrangement joins TRBV6-4 to TRBJ1-2, with D uncertain. The germline V gene has CDR1 MRHNA and CDR2 SNTAGT. V was cut by 8 bases and J by 4 bases, with 14 bases left in between. The CDR3 loop spans 13 amino acids. CDR3 DNA: TGTGCCAGCGGGTTCGCGAGGAGCTATGGCTACACCTTC. As protein: CASGFARSYGYTF.

The CDR3, as DNA: TGTGCCAGCAGGGAACAGAACCCTAATTCACCCCTCCACTTT. The encoded protein is CASREQNPNSPLHF. The chain couples TRBV2 to TRBJ1-6, with unresolved D. The CDR3 has 14 amino acids. Trimming pared 6 bases from V and 6 bases from J, leaving 12 bases between. CDR1 and CDR2 from the germline V gene are SNHLY and FYNNEI. Based on the CDR3 plus reference TRBV2 and TRBJ1-6, the full variable domain is EPEVTQTPSHQVTQMGQEVILRCVPISNHLYFYWYRQILGQKVEFLVSFYNNEISEKSEIFDDQFSVERPDGSNFTLKIRSTKLEDSAMYFCASREQNPNSPLHFGNGTRLTVT.

The chain couples TRBV6-2 or TRBV6-3 to TRBJ2-7; D possibly corresponds to TRBD2 (6 bases). The CDR3 sequence is 16 residues long. V was clipped by 0 bases and J by 1 base, with 13 bases between them. The germline gives CDR1 MNHEY, CDR2 SVGEGT. This chain's CDR3 is CASSYSTAGNSYEQYF. The CDR3 coding sequence is TGTGCCAGCAGTTACTCAACAGCGGGTAATTCCTACGAGCAGTACTTC.

This clone has only one observation. V gene TRBV11-1 combines with J gene TRBJ2-1, with 7 bases fitting TRBD1. This CDR3 contains 14 residues. Trimming at V came to 3 bases and at J to 9 bases, leaving 8 bases not matched to a gene. The germline gives CDR1 SGHAT, CDR2 FQDESV (reference sequence). In DNA, the CDR3 is TGTGCCAGCAGCTTGAGGGGGCCCGGTGGTGAGCAGTTCTTC. Translation gives CASSLRGPGGEQFF. The complete variable domain, with remaining parts taken from reference TRBV11-1 and TRBJ2-1, reads EAEVAQSPRYKITEKSQAVAFWCDPISGHATLYWYRQILGQGPELLVQFQDESVVDDSQLPKDRFSAERLKGVDSTLKIQPAELGDSAMYLCASSLRGPGGEQFFGPGTRLTVL.

The V call is TRBV20-1, the J call TRBJ2-1, with TRBD2 identical over 10 bases. Per the germline V gene, CDR1 is DFQATT and CDR2 is SNEGSKA (reference sequence). V lost 3 bases and J lost 7; bases outside the gene matches: 3. The CDR3 consists of 13 residues. CDR3 sequence: CSASSGRLNEQFF. The DNA of the CDR3 is TGCAGTGCTAGTAGCGGGAGGTTAAATGAGCAGTTCTTC.

This clone was seen a single time. V is TRBV28 and J is TRBJ1-2; D may be TRBD1 (5 bases). With 5 bases removed from V and 0 bases from J, the gap between germline ends came to 7 bases. The CDR3 length is 13 residues. CDR1 is MDHEN, CDR2 SYDVKM, per germline. Here the CDR3 DNA reads TGTGCCAGCAGTCTGACAGCTAACTATGGCTACACCTTC. Protein sequence: CASSLTANYGYTF.